The 17 T cell receptor beta chains below were found in one sample sequenced in a study of CD8+ T cells in alopecia areata. Sequencing used cDNA as its template, made by extracting RNA and reverse transcribing it. TCRdb's copy holds only in-frame clones and misses some; the assay was immunoSEQ multiplex PCR. The repertoire holds 110,000 to 150,000 clones, with under 60% as singletons. The material was CD4+ T cells sorted from blood, obtained at week 0. The receptors here all came from a human donor with alopecia areata.

The chain joins TRBV6-5 to TRBJ2-5; 8 nucleotides line up with TRBD2. CDR1 and CDR2 from the germline V gene are MNHEY and SVGAGI. V lost 0 bases and J lost 9; bases outside the gene matches: 3. This CDR3 is 13 amino acids long. In DNA form, the CDR3 reads TGTGCCAGCAGTTACTCGGGACTAGGGGCCCAGTACTTC. Protein sequence: CASSYSGLGAQYF.

V is TRBV2 and J is TRBJ2-5; D could derive from TRBD1 or TRBD2 (5 bases each). Germline V lookup: CDR1 SNHLY, CDR2 FYNNEI. The CDR3 loop spans 13 amino acids. The germline V and J ends were trimmed by 6 bases and 2 bases, with 10 bases remaining between them. The CDR3 nucleotides read TGTGCCAGCAGGCCGGGACGACAAGAGACCCAGTACTTC. Translating it yields CASRPGRQETQYF.

The chain combines TRBV10-3 with TRBJ2-5; no definite D call. The CDR3 is 12 residues long. V lost 6 bases, J lost 0 bases, and 5 bases lay in between. CDR1 and CDR2 from the germline V gene are ENHRY and SYGVKD. The CDR3, as DNA: TGTGCCATCAGCGGGTACCAAGAGACCCAGTACTTC. Its translation: CAISGYQETQYF.

V is TRBV27 and J is TRBJ1-6; TRBD1 aligns across 7 bases. After removal of 7 bases from V and 7 bases from J, the junction contained 4 bases not matched to a gene. The CDR3 loop spans 13 amino acids. In germline, CDR1 is MNHEY, CDR2 SMNVEV (reference sequence). The CDR3 is CASMGQWNSPLHF. The DNA of the CDR3 is TGTGCCAGCATGGGACAGTGGAATTCACCCCTCCACTTT.

This clone has just a few counts. The V call is TRBV10-3, the J call TRBJ2-7; the match to TRBD2 covers 7 bases. Losses at the gene ends were 1 base for V and 0 bases for J; bases not matched to a gene: 0. The CDR3 totals 14 residues. Germline V lookup: CDR1 ENHRY, CDR2 SYGVKD. The CDR3 nucleotides read TGTGCCATCAGTGAGTGGGACTACTCCTACGAGCAGTACTTC. This sequence encodes CAISEWDYSYEQYF.

This clone has more than one count but fewer than ten. The chain combines TRBV29-1 with TRBJ1-1; 7 nucleotides agree with TRBD1. The CDR3 loop spans 13 amino acids. Per germline, CDR1 SQVTM and CDR2 ANQGSEA. Trimming cost V 6 bases and J 0 bases; bases outside gene matches: 4. CDR3 nucleotide sequence: TGCAGCGTCACTGGACAGGTGAACACTGAAGCTTTCTTT. It yields the protein CSVTGQVNTEAFF.

The gene calls are TRBV7-2 and TRBJ1-2; 7 nucleotides agree with TRBD1. The CDR3 totals 13 residues. Germline-derived CDR1 and CDR2 are SGHTA and FQGNSA. V gave up 5 bases and J gave up 6 bases; unmatched junction bases: 6. CDR3 residues: CASSPRQGHGYTF. The DNA of the CDR3 is TGTGCCAGCAGCCCCCGACAGGGACATGGCTACACCTTC. The whole variable domain, remainder taken from reference TRBV7-2 and TRBJ1-2, is GAGVSQSPSNKVTEKGKDVELRCDPISGHTALYWYRQSLGQGLEFLIYFQGNSAPDKSGLPSDRFSAERTGGSVSTLTIQRTQQEDSAVYLCASSPRQGHGYTFGSGTRLTVV.

The genes are TRBV30 and TRBJ2-3; 8 nucleotides match TRBD2. The CDR3 loop spans 13 amino acids. Germline trimming cut 3 bases from V and 8 bases from J; bases unmatched to any gene: 7. Germline values: CDR1 GTSNPN, CDR2 SVGIG (reference sequence). As DNA, the CDR3 is TGTGCCTGGAGGAAAAGCGGGGGCCCTACGCAGTATTTT. Translating it yields CAWRKSGGPTQYF.

V and J are TRBV2 and TRBJ1-4, with 9 nucleotides matching TRBD1. The J segment lost 8 bases and the V segment lost 3 bases, leaving 4 bases of the junction unmatched. In germline, CDR1 is SNHLY, CDR2 FYNNEI. The CDR3 runs to 14 residues. CDR3 coding DNA: TGTGCCAGCAGTGATAGGACAGGGGAGGAAAAACTGTTTTTT. Translation: CASSDRTGEEKLFF. Full variable domain (rest looked up from reference TRBV2 and TRBJ1-4): EPEVTQTPSHQVTQMGQEVILRCVPISNHLYFYWYRQILGQKVEFLVSFYNNEISEKSEIFDDQFSVERPDGSNFTLKIRSTKLEDSAMYFCASSDRTGEEKLFFGSGTQLSVL.

The J gene is TRBJ2-1, the V gene TRBV30; 12 nucleotides match TRBD2. The V gene's germline CDR1 is GTSNPN and CDR2 SVGIG (reference sequence). The CDR3 has 13 amino acids. J lost 8 bases, V lost 6 bases, and 5 bases had no gene match. CDR3 nucleotide sequence: TGTGCCTGTCGGACTAGCGGGGTCCATGAGCAGTTCTTC. It translates to CACRTSGVHEQFF.

This chain joins TRBV28 and TRBJ1-1, with 7 bases matching TRBD1. V lost 5 bases to trimming and J lost 2 bases; unmatched junction nucleotides: 5. The CDR3 length is 14 residues. Per germline, CDR1 MDHEN and CDR2 SYDVKM. The CDR3 bases are TGTGCCAGCAGTACGACAGGGAAAAACACTGAAGCTTTCTTT. Protein sequence: CASSTTGKNTEAFF.

This rearrangement joins TRBV9 to TRBJ2-5; D call uncertain. Germline V gives CDR1 SGDLS, CDR2 YYNGEE. The CDR3 has 13 amino acids. V was cut by 0 bases and J by 2 bases, with 5 bases left in between. In DNA form, the CDR3 reads TGTGCCAGCAGCGTAGCTCCACAAGAGACCCAGTACTTC. Encoded protein: CASSVAPQETQYF.

This clone showed up just a few times. The chain has TRBV7-2 and TRBJ2-3; 13 bases line up with TRBD2. J was trimmed by 6 bases and V by 8 bases; bases with no gene match: 5. CDR3 length equals 14 residues. Germline CDR1 reads SGHTA; CDR2 reads FQGNSA. CDR3 in amino acids: CASALAGGADTQYF. CDR3 coding DNA: TGTGCCAGCGCACTAGCGGGGGGGGCCGATACGCAGTATTTT.

The chain joins TRBV7-2 to TRBJ2-5; TRBD2 aligns across 8 bases. Losses at the gene ends were 4 bases for V and 7 bases for J; bases not matched to a gene: 11. The CDR3 has 15 amino acids. Germline-derived CDR1 and CDR2 are SGHTA and FQGNSA. The CDR3 bases are TGTGCCAGCAGCTATCTAGCGGGTGCCGACGGGACCCAGTACTTC. It yields the protein CASSYLAGADGTQYF. Filled out from reference TRBV7-2 and TRBJ2-5, the complete variable domain reads GAGVSQSPSNKVTEKGKDVELRCDPISGHTALYWYRQSLGQGLEFLIYFQGNSAPDKSGLPSDRFSAERTGGSVSTLTIQRTQQEDSAVYLCASSYLAGADGTQYFGPGTRLLVL.

The chain employs TRBV2 and TRBJ1-6; no definite D call. Trimming stripped 6 bases from V and 4 bases from J, with 7 bases between. The CDR3 is 13 residues long. CDR1 and CDR2 (germline): SNHLY, FYNNEI. CDR3 DNA: TGTGCCAGCAGCCGGGAGTATAATTCACCCCTCCACTTT. It translates to CASSREYNSPLHF. Full variable domain (rest looked up from reference TRBV2 and TRBJ1-6): EPEVTQTPSHQVTQMGQEVILRCVPISNHLYFYWYRQILGQKVEFLVSFYNNEISEKSEIFDDQFSVERPDGSNFTLKIRSTKLEDSAMYFCASSREYNSPLHFGNGTRLTVT.

There are a few counts of this clone. The chain uses TRBV6-7 and TRBJ2-1; 11 bases fit TRBD2. TRBV6-7 is treated as an ORF (open reading frame) with a function not yet certain. This CDR3 spans 15 amino acids. The V segment lost 0 bases and the J segment 6 bases; nucleotides outside the gene matches: 1. In nucleotides, the CDR3 is TGTGCCAGCAGTTACTCCCTAGCGGGGGGCAATGAGCAGTTCTTC. Translation: CASSYSLAGGNEQFF.

The chain combines TRBV4-1 with TRBJ2-1, with 12 bases that match TRBD2. The CDR3 runs to 20 residues. V was pared by 3 bases and J by 3 bases, with 15 bases of the junction left unmatched. Germline CDR1 reads MGHRA; CDR2 reads YSYEKL. The CDR3 loop reads CASSQGRLAGALSDYNEQFF. DNA for the CDR3: TGCGCCAGCAGCCAGGGGAGACTAGCGGGGGCCCTATCGGACTACAATGAGCAGTTCTTC.